This T cell receptor (beta chain) derives from a study of T cells in Graves' hyperthyroidism and ophthalmopathy. Amplified regions were TCR beta CDR3 sequences from RNA transcripts. With the HTBI primer set, the TCR CDR3 went through a first round of RT-PCR. MiXCR was run by TCRdb on the multiplex PCR reads, yielding one entry per CDR3 protein. The data show approximately 520,000 distinct CDR3 sequences, approximately 25% seen once. Ophthalmopathy cases met thresholds of Clinical Activity Score at least 3, NOSPECS grade at least 4 and duration under 3 months. Germline values: CDR1 LNHNV, CDR2 YYDKDF (reference sequence). There are 15 residues in the CDR3. V was cut by 1 base and J by 3 bases, with 12 bases left in between.

The V and J genes are TRBV15 and TRBJ1-1; the D gene is possibly TRBD1 (6 bases). This TCR derives from a woman aged 25 to 39 with Graves' ophthalmopathy. The specimen was blood. CDR3 sequence reads: CATSRALGGDTEAFF. The CDR3 nucleotides are TGTGCCACCAGCAGAGCGTTAGGGGGTGACACTGAAGCTTTCTTT. Complete variable domain (other parts from reference TRBV15 and TRBJ1-1): DAMVIQNPRYQVTQFGKPVTLSCSQTLNHNVMYWYQQKSSQAPKLLFHYYDKDFNNEADTPDNFQSRRPNTSFCFLDIRSPGLGDTAMYLCATSRALGGDTEAFFGQGTRLTVV.